Listed below are T cell receptor beta chains from one sample, sequenced in a study of T cells expressing NK-cell markers. For each CDR3 protein, TCRdb gives one entry from its re-call of the 5' RACE reads, without DNA. The sample's table shows around 100,000 distinct CDR3 sequences. The sample taken for sequencing was blood T cells: a sorted CD56 or NKG2C T cell subset, CD4+ or CD8+ T cells, or bulk PBMC T cells (not recorded which). The source of these receptors is a woman between 18 and 70 years old in good health. The CDR3 runs from the conserved cysteine through the conserved F or W.

v_gene	len	j_gene	CDR3aa
TRBV29-1	12	TRBJ2-5	CSARTGAETQYF
TRBV28	15	TRBJ1-2	CASSFLTGLNYGYTF
TRBV5-5	16	TRBJ2-1	CASSLEVLAGENEQFF
TRBV4-2	17	TRBJ2-7	CASSQDSGTSGRNEQYF
TRBV20-1	14	TRBJ2-5	CSARSGTEQETQYF
TRBV7-9	15	TRBJ2-3	CASSLMGAATDTQYF
TRBV7-9	12	TRBJ1-1	CASRTGDTEAFF
TRBV4-3	14	TRBJ1-2	CASSQEVRVDGYTF
TRBV12-3/TRBV12-4	14	TRBJ2-5	CASSHGGAKETQYF
TRBV11-2	13	TRBJ2-2	CASSSAGAGELFF
TRBV10-1	15	TRBJ2-1	CASSPDESSYNEQFF
TRBV2	12	TRBJ2-7	CASCWDSYEQYF
TRBV5-1	12	TRBJ2-2	CASSLTREELFF
TRBV10-3	12	TRBJ2-3	CAITGQADTQYF
TRBV12-3/TRBV12-4	12	TRBJ1-2	CASSPGSYGYTF
TRBV6-1	14	TRBJ1-1	CASYRGPTNTEAFF
TRBV7-8	16	TRBJ2-1	CASSLVAGGPVNEQFF
TRBV12-3/TRBV12-4	14	TRBJ2-4	CASSSPGQGDIQYF
TRBV24-1	18	TRBJ2-1	CATSSGRSGRDSYNEQFF
TRBV4-2	16	TRBJ2-5	CASSQVLGGFQETQYF
TRBV7-8	16	TRBJ2-3	CASSLVASGWADTQYF
TRBV5-5	14	TRBJ2-1	CASSLEAGGWEQFF
TRBV15	16	TRBJ2-6	CATSPDGSSGANVLTF
TRBV7-8	16	TRBJ2-2	CASSYRAGRNTGELFF
TRBV12-3/TRBV12-4	15	TRBJ1-1	CASSLADRGVTEAFF
TRBV6-5	14	TRBJ1-2	CASSPLVGNYGYTF
TRBV7-6	14	TRBJ2-5	CASSLGLEQETQYF
TRBV12-3/TRBV12-4	12	TRBJ1-1	CASSPIGGTAFF
TRBV19	14	TRBJ2-2	CASSIVGVAGELFF
TRBV13	14	TRBJ2-3	CASSLGESTDTQYF
TRBV2	18	TRBJ1-6	CASSEASRASSYNSPLHF
TRBV6-2/TRBV6-3	13	TRBJ1-1	CASSYGGLAEAFF
TRBV30	14	TRBJ1-1	CASGQGDMNTEAFF
TRBV9	13	TRBJ2-7	CASSVEAGSEQYF
TRBV7-9	14	TRBJ2-1	CASSLRDPVSGQFF
TRBV12-3/TRBV12-4	15	TRBJ2-1	CASSSTSGGYNEQFF
TRBV3-1	15	TRBJ1-6	CASSQSGQGRSPLHF
TRBV4-3	15	TRBJ2-1	CASSQDKSSYNEQFF
TRBV7-9	16	TRBJ1-2	CASRKPGLDPNYGYTF
TRBV9	13	TRBJ2-1	CASATSSYNEQFF
TRBV7-3	12	TRBJ2-1	CASSRMGNEQFF
TRBV10-2	18	TRBJ2-1	CASSVSPSGRAQNNEQFF
TRBV10-1	15	TRBJ2-2	CASSEGTPNTGELFF
TRBV20-1	15	TRBJ2-3	CSARGAGTGGDTQYF
TRBV4-1	17	TRBJ1-5	CASSQDGGATGRQPQHF
TRBV7-8	15	TRBJ2-1	CASSSPRGGVNEQFF
TRBV29-1	13	TRBJ2-7	CSVVWDGPDEQYF
TRBV4-1	14	TRBJ2-1	CASSQPGLAGEQFF
TRBV9	15	TRBJ2-5	CASSVASGVGETQYF
TRBV10-3	15	TRBJ2-1	CAISESPLAANEQFF
TRBV11-1	15	TRBJ2-5	CASSVTARQVETQYF